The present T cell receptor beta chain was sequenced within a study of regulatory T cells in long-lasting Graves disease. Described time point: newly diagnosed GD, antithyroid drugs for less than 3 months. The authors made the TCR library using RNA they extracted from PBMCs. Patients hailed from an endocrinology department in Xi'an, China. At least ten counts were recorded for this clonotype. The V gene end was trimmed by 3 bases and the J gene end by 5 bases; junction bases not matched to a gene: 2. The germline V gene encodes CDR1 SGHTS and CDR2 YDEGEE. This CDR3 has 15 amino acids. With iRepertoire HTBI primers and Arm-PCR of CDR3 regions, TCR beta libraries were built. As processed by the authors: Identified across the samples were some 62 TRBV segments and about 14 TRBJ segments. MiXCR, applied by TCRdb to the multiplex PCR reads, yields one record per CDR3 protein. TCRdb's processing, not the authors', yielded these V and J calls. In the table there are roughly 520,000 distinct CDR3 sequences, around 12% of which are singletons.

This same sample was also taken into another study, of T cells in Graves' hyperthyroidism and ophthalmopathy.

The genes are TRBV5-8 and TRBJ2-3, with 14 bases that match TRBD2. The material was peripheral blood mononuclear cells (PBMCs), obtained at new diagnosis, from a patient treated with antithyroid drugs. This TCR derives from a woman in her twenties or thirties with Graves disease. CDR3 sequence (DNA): TGTGCCAGCAGCTATGGACTAGCGGGAGGAGATACGCAGTATTTT. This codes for CASSYGLAGGDTQYF. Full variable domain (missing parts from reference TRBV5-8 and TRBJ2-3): EAGVTQSPTHLIKTRGQQATLRCSPISGHTSVYWYQQALGLGLQFLLWYDEGEERNRGNFPPRFSGRQFPNYSSELNVNALELEDSALYLCASSYGLAGGDTQYFGPGTRLTVL.